This TCR beta chain was obtained from a study of glioma-infiltrating T cells after dendritic cell vaccination. The overall study: Dendritic cell vaccination trial patients had either newly diagnosed or recurrent glioblastoma. Findings and limits, study-wide: Survival was not directly related to TCR clonality in these patients.

Time point denoted: after dendritic cell vaccination, including at tumor progression/relapse. The table came from immunoSEQ multiplex PCR; TCRdb's copy has only in-frame clones and leaves some out. The table lists approximately 90,000 clones, about 81% of them singletons. In regard to this clone: As yet, its antigen is unknown.

The source is a human donor with glioblastoma. The sample in question was blood, obtained after dendritic cell vaccination.

The CDR3 DNA sequence: TGTGCCAGCAAGACAGTTAATTCACCCCTCCACTTT. Translating it yields CASKTVNSPLHF. The rearrangement joins TRBV7-6 to TRBJ1-6; D is possibly TRBD1 (5 bases). Trimming pared 7 bases from V and 6 bases from J, leaving 7 bases between. In germline, CDR1 is SGHVS, CDR2 FNYEAQ. The length of the CDR3 is 12 residues.